What follows describes a single T cell receptor beta chain. Its specificity is unknown. These data come from a study of vaccination effects on CD4 cells after COVID-19. About the study: Each participant received a vaccine that was either BNT162b2 or mRNA-1273, given as two doses.

Libraries were prepared by immunoSEQ multiplex PCR; TCRdb keeps only in-frame clonotypes and omits some of them. The table lists more than 45,000 clones, about 77% of them singletons. Sequencing in the ViraFEST assay came after antigen-specific CD4+ T cells had been expanded with viral peptide pools, which were used to stimulate PBMC. With about 9 days of culture completed, CD4+ T cells were isolated. A positive SARS-CoV-2 PCR test fell between March and December 2020. Stimulation with an HIV-1 Nef peptide pool defined the negative control culture. It was on days 3 and 7 that half the medium was replaced with IL-2 medium. Regarding the study as a whole: Clones induced by infection and by vaccine showed marked clonal contraction late after vaccination.

Per germline, CDR1 MNHEY and CDR2 SMNVEV (reference sequence). The CDR3 is 19 amino acids. Losses at the gene ends were 5 bases for V and 0 bases for J; bases not matched to a gene: 15. The receptor was derived from a human donor who had a prior SARS-CoV-2 infection. Sequenced material: CD4+ T cells from PBMCs cultured with HIV peptides, taken before COVID-19 vaccination. As to subset: HIV-1 Nef peptide pool negative control/reference culture. J is TRBJ2-3 and V is TRBV27; TRBD2 aligns across 9 bases. The CDR3 DNA reads as TGTGCCAGCAGTCCAACCCACGTGGCTAGCGGGACTAGCACAGATACGCAGTATTTT. This gives the protein CASSPTHVASGTSTDTQYF.